The 21 T cell receptor beta chains presented below share a single source sample, sequenced in a study of PD-L1 blockade in urothelial cancer. Documented time point: peripheral blood 6 weeks after treatment start. Profiling relied on immunoSEQ multiplex PCR, and the TCRdb table lists in-frame clones only, not all of them. The sample holds around 33,000 clones, 80% to 90% seen once. The sequenced sample was PBMCs, obtained around atezolizumab (anti-PD-L1) treatment. Receptors were obtained from a man aged 80 or over with urothelial cancer.

This clone occurred once. V is TRBV28 and J is TRBJ1-2, with D possibly matching TRBD1 (5 bases). The germline gives CDR1 MDHEN, CDR2 SYDVKM. The CDR3 covers 12 residues. V dropped 9 bases and J dropped 5 bases, with 13 bases sitting between them. The CDR3 coding sequence is TGTGCCAGTGGTGGGGCAGGGTATGGCTACACCTTC. Protein product: CASGGAGYGYTF.

The J gene is TRBJ2-1, the V gene TRBV29-1; 11 nucleotides match TRBD1. Looked up from germline, CDR1 is SQVTM and CDR2 is ANQGSEA. V lost 5 bases, J lost 4 bases, and 4 bases stayed unmatched. There are 14 residues in the CDR3. The CDR3 bases are TGCAGCGTTCTAGGACAGGGGGCATACAATGAGCAGTTCTTC. Its protein product is CSVLGQGAYNEQFF.

This chain uses TRBV11-2 with TRBJ2-3; D is unresolved. CDR3 length equals 14 residues. The V end was cut by 0 bases, the J end by 0 bases, with 4 bases between. Germline V gene lookup returns CDR1 SGHAT and CDR2 FQNNGV. Here the CDR3 reads CASSLDLSTDTQYF. Here the CDR3 DNA reads TGTGCCAGCAGCTTAGATCTTAGCACAGATACGCAGTATTTT. Using reference TRBV11-2 and TRBJ2-3 for the parts outside the CDR3, the full variable domain is EAGVAQSPRYKIIEKRQSVAFWCNPISGHATLYWYQQILGQGPKLLIQFQNNGVVDDSQLPKDRFSAERLKGVDSTLKIQPAKLEDSAVYLCASSLDLSTDTQYFGPGTRLTVL.

This clone was recorded a few times. This sequence joins TRBV15 and TRBJ2-5; 8 bases agree with TRBD2. The V gene end was trimmed by 5 bases and the J gene end by 5 bases; junction bases not matched to a gene: 13. The CDR3 is 16 residues long. Germline lookup yields CDR1 LNHNV and CDR2 YYDKDF (reference sequence). CDR3 nucleotide sequence: TGTGCCACCAGCGAACGGACTAGCTCAGGTTGGGAGACCCAGTACTTC. The encoded protein is CATSERTSSGWETQYF.

This chain uses TRBV10-2 with TRBJ2-3; 11 bases are a match to TRBD2. There are 15 residues in the CDR3. From germline, CDR1 is WSHSY and CDR2 SAAADI. J was trimmed by 4 bases and V by 6 bases; bases with no gene match: 6. Written as DNA, the CDR3 is TGCGCCAGCAGCCCACTAGCGGGAGTTGCAGATACGCAGTATTTT. Protein product: CASSPLAGVADTQYF.

The chain is built from TRBV27 and TRBJ1-1; 9 positions match TRBD1. Germline V gene data show CDR1 as MNHEY and CDR2 as SMNVEV (reference sequence). This CDR3 region has 13 residues. Losses at the gene ends were 6 bases for V and 5 bases for J; bases not matched to a gene: 4. The CDR3 coding sequence is TGTGCCAGCAGGGGACAGGGTGAAACTGAAGCTTTCTTT. It yields the protein CASRGQGETEAFF.

The chain links TRBV7-9 to TRBJ1-4, with 7 bases that match TRBD1. CDR3 length: 15 amino acids. The germline V gene has CDR1 SEHNR and CDR2 FQNEAQ (reference sequence). V shed 2 bases and J 4 bases; nucleotides not matched to a gene: 4. This chain's CDR3 is CASSLTGTDNEKLFF. CDR3 DNA sequence: TGTGCCAGCAGCTTAACCGGGACAGATAATGAAAAACTGTTTTTT.

This clone is medium-sized. The chain links TRBV6-1 to TRBJ1-5; 9 bases align to TRBD1. CDR3 length equals 14 residues. V lost 6 bases and J lost 1; bases outside the gene matches: 1. Germline CDR1 MNHNS, CDR2 SASEGT. The CDR3 nucleotides are TGTGCCAGCAGCGGGACAGGGAGCAATCAGCCCCAGCATTTT. It codes for CASSGTGSNQPQHF.

The DNA of the CDR3 is TGTGCCATCGCCGGGAGCTCCTACAATGAGCAGTTCTTC. Its protein is CAIAGSSYNEQFF. The chain has TRBV10-3 and TRBJ2-1, with TRBD2 as a possible D gene (6 bases). In germline, CDR1 is ENHRY, CDR2 SYGVKD. The CDR3 has 13 amino acids. The V and J ends lost 8 bases and 0 bases respectively, with 8 bases between them.

V is TRBV29-1 and J is TRBJ2-7, with 10 bases identical to TRBD1. The CDR3 length is 12 residues. Germline assignment: CDR1 SQVTM and CDR2 ANQGSEA. Trimming took 7 bases from V and 4 from J; bases not matched to a gene: 4. The CDR3 nucleotides are TGCAGCGCCGGGACAGGGGTATACGAGCAGTACTTC. Translated, it gives CSAGTGVYEQYF.

This chain uses TRBV7-9 with TRBJ1-5; 7 bases are a match to TRBD1. The CDR3 sequence is 15 residues long. J gave up 0 bases and V 1 base, and 0 bases lay outside the gene matches. Germline V gene sequence: CDR1 SEHNR, CDR2 FQNEAQ (reference sequence). The CDR3 here is CASSLGDSSNQPQHF. In DNA form, the CDR3 reads TGTGCCAGCAGCTTAGGGGACAGTAGCAATCAGCCCCAGCATTTT. Full variable domain (remainder filled in from reference TRBV7-9 and TRBJ1-5): DTGVSQNPRHKITKRGQNVTFRCDPISEHNRLYWYRQTLGQGPEFLTYFQNEAQLEKSRLLSDRFSAERPKGSFSTLEIQRTEQGDSAMYLCASSLGDSSNQPQHFGDGTRLSIL.

The chain is built from TRBV15 and TRBJ1-3; D possibly corresponds to TRBD1 (5 bases). Germline CDR1 and CDR2: LNHNV and YYDKDF (reference sequence). Trimming took 4 bases from V and 7 from J, leaving 17 bases between them. This CDR3 contains 15 residues. Here the CDR3 DNA reads TGTGCCACCAGCATCAGGGTCTCGGTCGGGAACACCATATATTTT. It translates to CATSIRVSVGNTIYF. Drawing the rest from reference TRBV15 and TRBJ1-3, the complete variable domain is DAMVIQNPRYQVTQFGKPVTLSCSQTLNHNVMYWYQQKSSQAPKLLFHYYDKDFNNEADTPDNFQSRRPNTSFCFLDIRSPGLGDTAMYLCATSIRVSVGNTIYFGEGSWLTVV.

The chain combines TRBV11-2 with TRBJ2-4; D is undetermined. This CDR3 is 16 amino acids long. V was clipped by 3 bases and J by 6 bases, with 18 bases between them. CDR1 SGHAT and CDR2 FQNNGV come from the germline V gene. The CDR3 loop is CASSFSWSVRGNIQYF. The CDR3 DNA reads as TGTGCCAGCAGCTTTTCCTGGAGCGTAAGAGGAAACATTCAGTACTTC.

The chain has TRBV5-1 and TRBJ1-6; 7 positions agree with TRBD1. V lost 3 bases to trimming and J lost 6 bases; unmatched junction nucleotides: 6. The CDR3 runs to 15 residues. CDR1 and CDR2 (germline): SGHRS, YFSETQ. The CDR3 is CASSYTGTANSPLHF. The DNA for the CDR3 is TGCGCCAGCAGCTACACCGGGACAGCTAATTCACCCCTCCACTTT. Variable domain in full (rest from reference TRBV5-1 and TRBJ1-6): KAGVTQTPRYLIKTRGQQVTLSCSPISGHRSVSWYQQTPGQGLQFLFEYFSETQRNKGNFPGRFSGRQFSNSRSEMNVSTLELGDSALYLCASSYTGTANSPLHFGNGTRLTVT.

The V call is TRBV5-4, the J call TRBJ2-1, with 8 bases identical to TRBD2. This CDR3 spans 15 amino acids. The germline V gene has CDR1 SGHNT and CDR2 YYREEE (reference sequence). The V segment lost 4 bases and the J segment 0 bases; nucleotides outside the gene matches: 3. The CDR3 region has the DNA TGTGCCAGCAGCCCTACTAGCGGCTCCTACAATGAGCAGTTCTTC. Its translation is CASSPTSGSYNEQFF.

The chain uses TRBV9 and TRBJ1-1, with D unclear. Trimming pared 0 bases from V and 1 base from J, leaving 7 bases between. The CDR3 covers 14 residues. The germline gives CDR1 SGDLS, CDR2 YYNGEE. The CDR3 DNA is TGTGCCAGCAGCGTAGGTAGCCGGAACACTGAAGCTTTCTTT. It yields the protein CASSVGSRNTEAFF.

This chain joins TRBV5-6 and TRBJ1-3; no clear D gene. Between the trimmed V and J ends, which lost 4 bases and 8 bases, there was a span of 19 bases. CDR1 and CDR2 from the germline V gene are SGHDT and YYEEEE. CDR3 length: 15 residues. CDR3 region: CASSLVGREDYTIYF. For the CDR3, the DNA is TGTGCCAGCAGCCTCGTTGGACGGGAAGATTACACCATATATTTT.

The chain uses TRBV30 and TRBJ1-1; D possibly corresponds to TRBD1 (6 bases). Germline CDR1 reads GTSNPN; CDR2 reads SVGIG (reference sequence). V was pared by 8 bases and J by 3 bases, with 16 bases between. The CDR3 length is 13 residues. CDR3 loop: CALQNREYTEAFF. DNA for the CDR3: TGTGCCCTACAAAACAGGGAATACACTGAAGCTTTCTTT.

This rearrangement joins TRBV5-1 to TRBJ1-4; D gene unclear. This CDR3 is built from 15 residues. Germline V gene lookup returns CDR1 SGHRS and CDR2 YFSETQ. V was cut by 1 base and J by 2 bases, with 9 bases left in between. CDR3 amino acids: CASSLLGSTNEKLFF. In DNA form, the CDR3 reads TGCGCCAGCAGCTTGCTGGGGAGTACTAATGAAAAACTGTTTTTT.

This sequence joins TRBV11-3 and TRBJ2-1, with 7 bases aligning to TRBD2. J was trimmed by 4 bases and V by 5 bases; bases with no gene match: 11. This CDR3 comprises 16 residues. Germline loops: CDR1 SGHNT, CDR2 YENEEA. CDR3 sequence: CASSDGGRRTYNEQFF. In DNA form, the CDR3 reads TGTGCCAGCAGCGACGGGGGGAGGAGGACATACAATGAGCAGTTCTTC.

The chain employs TRBV11-2 and TRBJ2-2; no firm D call. CDR1 and CDR2 (germline): SGHAT, FQNNGV. V was cut by 2 bases and J by 0 bases, with 10 bases left in between. The CDR3 totals 16 residues. The CDR3 region has the DNA TGTGCCAGCAGCTTACTCGCGGCCGCGAACACCGGGGAGCTGTTTTTT. This sequence encodes CASSLLAAANTGELFF.